This T cell receptor (beta chain) was recovered during a study of naive CD8 T cells in extremely preterm neonates. In the study overall: Abstract and methods disagree on adult ages: 25-50 versus 20-50 years. Whole-study results and caveats: Relative to older groups, preterm infants had shorter, less trimmed CDR3s with fewer N additions.

CDR3 length: 13 amino acids. Germline V CDR1 and CDR2: MNHEY, SVGAGI. V lost 4 bases to trimming and J lost 6 bases, with 12 bases between them. As to this clone: The antigen is undetermined.

Sorting kept Annexin V-negative CD3+CD8+CD45RA+CCR7+ naive T cells. About 20,000 to 100,000 naive CD8+ T cells were sorted per sample. The data were produced by immunoSEQ multiplex PCR, yet TCRdb's version contains in-frame clones alone and is incomplete. The data hold 5,500 to 7,000 clones, with roughly 96% observed a single time. This sequence originates from a human donor in good health. This rearrangement joins TRBV6-5 to TRBJ1-2, with D possibly matching TRBD1 (5 bases). The specimen sequenced was naive CD8+ T cells from blood. CDR3 residues: CASSWRQSNGYTF. The CDR3 DNA reads as TGTGCCAGCAGTTGGCGACAGTCCAATGGCTACACCTTC.